Listed below are T cell receptor beta chains from one sample, sequenced in a study of cytomegalovirus exposure and HLA in healthy donors. Profiled with immunoSEQ multiplex PCR; TCRdb holds only in-frame clones, not every one. Of roughly 190,000 clones in the sample, 80% to 85% were seen once. The sequencing sample was made of PBMCs. These receptors all come from a woman in her thirties or forties in good health and CMV-seronegative. Both conserved end residues are part of each CDR3. The D gene is left open where the match is weak. Clone sizes are given selectively: once, few, many, or a class where the clone is expanded.

J gene,V gene,clone size,D gene,CDR3 DNA,CDR3 protein
TRBJ2-1,TRBV25-1,few,TRBD2,TGTGCCAGCAGTCACCCGACTAGCGGAAGACGGGGTGAGCAGTTCTTC,CASSHPTSGRRGEQFF
TRBJ1-1,TRBV7-3,-,-,TGTGCCAGCAGCTTAAACGGGGTTGAAGCTTTCTTT,CASSLNGVEAFF
TRBJ2-3,TRBV9,few,TRBD2,TGTGCCAGCAGCGTAGGGGTTAGCGGGACCAGCACAGATACGCAGTATTTT,CASSVGVSGTSTDTQYF
TRBJ1-2,TRBV4-3,-,-,TGCGCCAGCAGCCAAGATATGGGGGGTTGGAATGGCTACACCTTC,CASSQDMGGWNGYTF
TRBJ1-4,TRBV9,-,-,TGTGCCAGCAGCGTAGGGACAGCCGCAACTAATGAAAAACTGTTTTTT,CASSVGTAATNEKLFF
TRBJ1-1,TRBV7-9,-,TRBD1,TGTGCCAGCAGCAACCGGGACAGGGGGCGAGCTGAAGCTTTCTTT,CASSNRDRGRAEAFF
TRBJ2-1,TRBV6-5,-,TRBD2,TGTGCCAGCACTAGACGGCGGGAGTACAATGAGCAGTTCTTC,CASTRRREYNEQFF
TRBJ2-7,TRBV19,few,TRBD1,TGTGCCAGTAGTCGGACAGGGCCGTACGAGCAGTACTTC,CASSRTGPYEQYF
TRBJ1-1,TRBV2,-,TRBD1,TGTGCCAGCAGCGGACAGGGAGCTAGTGAAGCTTTCTTT,CASSGQGASEAFF
TRBJ2-1,TRBV27,-,TRBD2,TGTGCCAGCAGCCCGAGCGGGAGGGTCGGCCACAATGAGCAGTTCTTC,CASSPSGRVGHNEQFF
TRBJ2-1,TRBV7-2,-,TRBD2,TGTGCCAGCAGCCTGCAGGGACTAGCGGGAGGGAAAGGAGATGAGCAGTTCTTC,CASSLQGLAGGKGDEQFF
TRBJ2-1,TRBV9,-,TRBD2,TGTGCCAGCAGCGTAGACGGATGGGAACTAGCGGGAGTAGGTGAGCAGTTCTTC,CASSVDGWELAGVGEQFF
TRBJ2-3,TRBV15,-,TRBD2,TGTGCCACCAGCAGGCCGGGACTAGCGGGAGGACGGGCAGATACGCAGTATTTT,CATSRPGLAGGRADTQYF
TRBJ2-1,TRBV6-1,-,TRBD2,TGTGCCAGCAGTGAAAAATCCCGCGGGAGGGGGCCTTACAATGAGCAGTTCTTC,CASSEKSRGRGPYNEQFF
TRBJ2-1,TRBV7-2,-,-,TGTGCCAGCAGCTTAGGGACTTTCGGCGGTAATGAGCAGTTCTTC,CASSLGTFGGNEQFF
TRBJ2-1,TRBV7-9,-,TRBD1,TGTGCCAGCAGCTTAAGAGGGGGCGGCTACAATGAGCAGTTCTTC,CASSLRGGGYNEQFF
TRBJ2-3,TRBV28,-,TRBD2,TGTGCCAGCAGTTTCCCAGGACTGGGTAGCGGGAGGGGCCAGGCAAGCACAGATACGCAGTATTTT,CASSFPGLGSGRGQASTDTQYF
TRBJ1-4,TRBV4-3,few,TRBD1,TGCGCCAGCAGCCAAGGGGAGGGACAGGGCCGTGAAAAACTGTTTTTT,CASSQGEGQGREKLFF
TRBJ2-7,TRBV5-1,-,-,TGCGCCAGCAGCTGGAGAGGCAGGGAAGGCGAGCAGTACTTC,CASSWRGREGEQYF
TRBJ2-1,TRBV28,-,TRBD2,TGTGCCAGCAGCCTTACTAGCGGGAGCCGCTATGAGCAGTTCTTC,CASSLTSGSRYEQFF
TRBJ2-3,TRBV7-2,-,TRBD2,TGTGCCAGCAGCCTAGCCGGGACTAGCGGGGACCTCACAGATACGCAGTATTTT,CASSLAGTSGDLTDTQYF
TRBJ2-4,TRBV5-1,-,TRBD2,TGCGCCAGCAGCTTACCGCAGCGGGGCGGGTCCAAAAACATTCAGTACTTC,CASSLPQRGGSKNIQYF
TRBJ2-5,TRBV14,-,TRBD1,TGTGCCAGCAGCCAAGATCCTGGACAGGCGACGTCCCAGTACTTC,CASSQDPGQATSQYF
TRBJ1-3,TRBV9,-,TRBD1,TGTGCCAGCAGCGCGCACCCTCAGGGGGGCCTAAACACCATATATTTT,CASSAHPQGGLNTIYF
TRBJ2-1,TRBV6-5,-,-,TGTGCCAGCAGCTACGGGGGCCTAGCCCTCAATGAGCAGTTCTTC,CASSYGGLALNEQFF
TRBJ1-2,TRBV5-6,-,TRBD1,TGTGCCAGCAGCCAAAGGGACAGGGTCTCCTATGGCTACACCTTC,CASSQRDRVSYGYTF
TRBJ1-1,TRBV25-1,-,TRBD1,TGTGCCAGCAGAGGACAGGGCGGCTACACTGAAGCTTTCTTT,CASRGQGGYTEAFF
TRBJ2-4,TRBV19,-,-,TGTGCCAGTAATGGGGGCACGACCAAAAACATTCAGTACTTC,CASNGGTTKNIQYF
TRBJ2-2,TRBV6-6,-,-,TGTGCCAGCTCTCCGGGGATTAGCACCGGGGAGCTGTTTTTT,CASSPGISTGELFF
TRBJ1-1,TRBV10-3,few,TRBD1,TGTGCCATCAGGGCGGGACAGGGCGTAGGAAACACTGAAGCTTTCTTT,CAIRAGQGVGNTEAFF
TRBJ1-2,TRBV27,once,TRBD1,TGTGCCAGCAGTTCGGGACAGGGTTACGGCTACACCTTC,CASSSGQGYGYTF
TRBJ2-4,TRBV28,-,TRBD1,TGTGCCAGCAGCTCTGGGACAGGGCATCAGTACTTC,CASSSGTGHQYF
TRBJ2-7,TRBV30,-,-,TGTGCCTGGAGTGTCGGGAGCGGGTCCTACGAGCAGTACTTC,CAWSVGSGSYEQYF
TRBJ2-7,TRBV5-1,-,TRBD2,TGCGCCAGCAGCTTGGGCCCCGTTGCTAGCGGGATTGCCTACGAGCAGTACTTC,CASSLGPVASGIAYEQYF
TRBJ2-2,TRBV5-6,-,-,TGTGCCAGCAGCCCCAAGTTCAGGAACACCGGGGAGCTGTTTTTT,CASSPKFRNTGELFF
TRBJ2-1,TRBV6-5,once,TRBD1,TGTGCCAGCAGTCAATTTTTGACAGGGAAGAATGAGCAGTTCTTC,CASSQFLTGKNEQFF
TRBJ2-3,TRBV11-2,-,-,TGTGCCAGCAGCTTAAAGAGGCGGTCGAGCACAGATACGCAGTATTTT,CASSLKRRSSTDTQYF
TRBJ2-5,TRBV7-3,-,TRBD2,TGTGCCAGCAGCTTAGTGGGACTAGCCCAAGAGACCCAGTACTTC,CASSLVGLAQETQYF
TRBJ1-1,TRBV18,-,-,TGTGCCAGCTCACCAGCGCAATCGACTGAAGCTTTCTTT,CASSPAQSTEAFF
TRBJ2-7,TRBV9,-,-,TGTGCCAGCAGCGGGACACAACCATCCTACGAGCAGTACTTC,CASSGTQPSYEQYF
TRBJ1-5,TRBV5-8,-,-,TGTGCCAGCAGCGAAATTACACCCCAGCATTTT,CASSEITPQHF
TRBJ2-3,TRBV6-1,-,TRBD2,TGTGCCAGCAGTGAGACTAGCGGAGATACGCAGTATTTT,CASSETSGDTQYF
TRBJ2-1,TRBV27,-,-,TGTGCCAGCCCTCAACAGGGCGCCTCAACCTTTGGGAATGAGCAGTTCTTC,CASPQQGASTFGNEQFF
TRBJ1-2,TRBV5-6,-,-,TGTGCCAGCAGCTGGAACCCGACGGGAGAGATGGGCTACACCTTC,CASSWNPTGEMGYTF
TRBJ2-3,TRBV9,-,-,TGTGCCAGCACCCCAGGGCGGACTATCACAGATACGCAGTATTTT,CASTPGRTITDTQYF
TRBJ1-1,TRBV7-3,few,-,TGTGCCAGCAGCTTAGGCCACAACGGCGGTGAAGCTTTCTTT,CASSLGHNGGEAFF
TRBJ2-3,TRBV27,-,TRBD1,TGTGCCAGCAGTTCCGCCGGGACAGGGGGGCATCCTACGCAGTATTTT,CASSSAGTGGHPTQYF
TRBJ2-5,TRBV18,-,-,TGTGCCAGCTCACCGGCGGGACAAGAGACCCAGTACTTC,CASSPAGQETQYF
TRBJ2-5,TRBV6-1,-,-,TGTGCCAGCAGTGTTGGCGGGTCAGAGGAGACCCAGTACTTC,CASSVGGSEETQYF
TRBJ2-5,TRBV6-1,once,-,TGTGCCATAAAAGGTTGGGGCCCCCAAGAGACCCAGTACTTC,CAIKGWGPQETQYF